At least ten counts were recorded for the clone carrying this T cell receptor beta chain. No patient received treatment before thyroid surgery. This entry comes from a study of metastatic and nonmetastatic thyroid tumors. Study summary: Repertoire comparisons spanned blood and tumor or nodule tissue from malignant and benign thyroid patients.

Germline V gene data show CDR1 as SGHAT and CDR2 as FQDESV (reference sequence). The CDR3 totals 17 residues. V shed 2 bases and J shed 2 bases, with 17 bases lying between them. TCRdb re-analyzed the PCR reads through MiXCR. The sample has more than 25,000 clones; under 30% are singletons. The rearrangement joins TRBV11-1 to TRBJ2-3; the D gene could be TRBD1 or TRBD2 (5 bases each). This TCR was recovered from a female donor with papillary thyroid cancer or a benign thyroid nodule (not recorded which). Some clones in this sample may be carry-over from other donors' samples. The specimen sequenced was blood. The CDR3 sequence is CASSLLSGPVITDTQYF. The CDR3 DNA is TGTGCCAGCAGCTTATTATCGGGGCCGGTTATCACAGATACGCAGTATTTT.